The 4 T cell receptor beta chains given below trace back to one sample, sequenced in a study of shared clonotypes between healthy human individuals. Data came from immunoSEQ multiplex PCR; TCRdb stores just in-frame clones and leaves some out. The table includes about a million clones, around 75% detected once. Sequenced sample: memory CD4+ T cells sorted from blood. Subset of the sample: CD45RA-negative fraction. These receptors were taken from a young man in good health.

The chain combines TRBV7-2 with TRBJ1-5; D perhaps matches TRBD1 (6 bases). The CDR3 covers 16 residues. The ends were cut back, 5 bases at V and 5 bases at J, with 19 bases in the middle. CDR1 is SGHTA, CDR2 FQGNSA, per germline. The CDR3 DNA sequence: TGTGCCAGCAGCCCAGCCGGGACAACGCTTGATCAGCCCCAGCATTTT. This codes for CASSPAGTTLDQPQHF.

Note on this clone: Other DNA sequences in this sample translate to the same CDR3. The rearrangement joins TRBV7-9 to TRBJ1-3; D ambiguous. The ends were cut back, 1 base at V and 4 bases at J, with 8 bases in the middle. CDR1 and CDR2 from the germline V gene are SEHNR and FQNEAQ (reference sequence). The CDR3 runs 14 residues. The CDR3 sequence: CASSLEGSGNTIYF. Written as DNA, the CDR3 is TGTGCCAGCAGCTTAGAAGGGTCCGGAAACACCATATATTTT.

This clone was detected a few times. The chain recombines TRBV7-9 with TRBJ1-4; tentative D call: TRBD1 (6 bases). The V end was cut by 0 bases, the J end by 5 bases, with 10 bases between. The CDR3 has 15 amino acids. Germline V gives CDR1 SEHNR, CDR2 FQNEAQ (reference sequence). The CDR3 region is CASSLAVRGNEKLFF. The CDR3 DNA reads TGTGCCAGCAGCTTAGCTGTCAGGGGAAATGAAAAACTGTTTTTT.

The rearrangement links TRBV5-1 to TRBJ1-2; D is ambiguous. Trimming removed 0 bases at V and 8 bases at J, with 14 bases between. The CDR3 length is 14 residues. Germline CDR1 reads SGHRS; CDR2 reads YFSETQ. The DNA of the CDR3 is TGCGCCAGCAGCTTGGGCTATCTGCAGGAAGGCTACACCTTC. It encodes CASSLGYLQEGYTF.